Described below is a single TCR beta chain sequence and its context. PCRs were each spiked with synthetic TCR analog templates. Method: immunoSEQ multiplex PCR; TCRdb's copy keeps in-frame clones and lacks some. There are 84,000 or so clones in the sample; more than 75% occur only once, and 13% to 15% lies in the top ten. The data were obtained in a study of PD-L1 blockade in urothelial cancer. Whole-study context: There were a median of around 140,000 T cells in blood samples.

The CDR3 totals 12 residues. J was trimmed by 7 bases and V by 4 bases; bases with no gene match: 1. CDR1 SQVTM and CDR2 ANQGSEA come from the germline V gene. As for time point: pretreatment peripheral blood. Each patient presented with locally advanced or metastatic urothelial carcinoma. The clonotype originates from a man aged 55 to 70 with urothelial cancer. The chain carries TRBV29-1 and TRBJ2-1, with 10 bases fitting TRBD2. The sequencing here drew on PBMCs, taken around atezolizumab (anti-PD-L1) treatment. CDR3 DNA sequence: TGCAGCGTTGCACTAGCGGGAAATGAGCAGTTCTTC. This translates into CSVALAGNEQFF.